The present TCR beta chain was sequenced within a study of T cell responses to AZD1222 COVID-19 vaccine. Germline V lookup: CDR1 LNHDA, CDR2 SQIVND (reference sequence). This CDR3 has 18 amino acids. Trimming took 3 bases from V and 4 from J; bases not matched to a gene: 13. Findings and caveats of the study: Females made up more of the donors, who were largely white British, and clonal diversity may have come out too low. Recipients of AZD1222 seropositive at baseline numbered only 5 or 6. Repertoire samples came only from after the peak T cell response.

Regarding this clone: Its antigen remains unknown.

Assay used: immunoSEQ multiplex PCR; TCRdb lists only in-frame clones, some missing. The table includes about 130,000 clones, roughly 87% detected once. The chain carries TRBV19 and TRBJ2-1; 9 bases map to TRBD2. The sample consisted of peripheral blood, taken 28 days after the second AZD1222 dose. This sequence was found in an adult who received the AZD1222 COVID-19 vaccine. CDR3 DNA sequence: TGTGCCAGTAGTATCGCTGCCATACTAGCGGGTCGTTACAATGAGCAGTTCTTC. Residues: CASSIAAILAGRYNEQFF. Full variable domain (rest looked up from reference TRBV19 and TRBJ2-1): DGGITQSPKYLFRKEGQNVTLSCEQNLNHDAMYWYRQDPGQGLRLIYYSQIVNDFQKGDIAEGYSVSREKKESFPLTVTSAQKNPTAFYLCASSIAAILAGRYNEQFFGPGTRLTVL.